The next 7 T cell receptor beta chains were all read from a single sample in a study of T cell responses to AZD1222 COVID-19 vaccine. Some clones are missing from TCRdb's copy, which holds only in-frame ones; the method was immunoSEQ multiplex PCR. The sample has about 150,000 clones, 90% seen once. Sequencing was performed on peripheral blood, taken 28 days after the second AZD1222 dose. The receptors were sampled from an adult who received the AZD1222 COVID-19 vaccine.

This chain uses TRBV21-1 with TRBJ1-1. TRBV21-1 is flagged as a pseudogene. The CDR3 runs to 19 residues. CDR3 DNA: TGTGCCAGCAGCACCCCAGGGGAGGGCATGGGAGATATGAACACTGAAGCTTTCTTT. Translated, it gives CASSTPGEGMGDMNTEAFF.

The rearrangement joins TRBV7-6 to TRBJ2-7; D not certain. Germline CDR1 SGHVS, CDR2 FNYEAQ. The CDR3 extends over 13 amino acids. Trimming took off 1 base at V and 1 base at J, with 5 bases between the two ends. CDR3 nucleotide sequence: TGTGCCAGCAGCTTAGATGGTTCCTACGAGCAGTACTTC. It is translated as CASSLDGSYEQYF.

The chain is built from TRBV5-1 and TRBJ1-2, with D unresolved. The CDR3 has 15 amino acids. V lost 4 bases to trimming and J lost 0 bases, with 13 bases between them. Germline CDR1 is SGHRS and CDR2 is YFSETQ. CDR3 DNA sequence: TGCGCCAGCAGCCCTTACAGACTGGCTAACTATGGCTACACCTTC. Its translation is CASSPYRLANYGYTF. The full variable domain, in which reference TRBV5-1 and TRBJ1-2 provide the parts outside the CDR3, is KAGVTQTPRYLIKTRGQQVTLSCSPISGHRSVSWYQQTPGQGLQFLFEYFSETQRNKGNFPGRFSGRQFSNSRSEMNVSTLELGDSALYLCASSPYRLANYGYTFGSGTRLTVV.

This clone was counted once. The CDR3 nucleotides read TGTGCCAGCAGCGTAGGGGCAGGTGGTGGCCAAGAGACCCAGTACTTC. Its protein product is CASSVGAGGGQETQYF. V usage is TRBV9 and J usage is TRBJ2-5, with D unresolved. This CDR3 comprises 16 residues. CDR1 SGDLS and CDR2 YYNGEE come from the germline V gene. V gave up 0 bases and J gave up 1 base, with 13 bases separating them. The full variable domain, rest sourced from reference TRBV9 and TRBJ2-5, is DSGVTQTPKHLITATGQRVTLRCSPRSGDLSVYWYQQSLDQGLQFLIQYYNGEERAKGNILERFSAQQFPDLHSELNLSSLELGDSALYFCASSVGAGGGQETQYFGPGTRLLVL.

The chain links TRBV2 to TRBJ1-3; D is unresolved. Trimming took 4 bases from V and 0 from J, leaving 10 bases between them. The CDR3 is 15 amino acids. CDR1 and CDR2 from the germline V gene are SNHLY and FYNNEI. The CDR3 DNA is TGTGCCAGCAGTGTAGAAGTAAGCTCTGGAAACACCATATATTTT. Amino acid sequence: CASSVEVSSGNTIYF.

The chain combines TRBV19 with TRBJ1-2, with TRBD1 matching over 9 bases. After removal of 4 bases from V and 3 bases from J, the junction contained 6 bases not matched to a gene. The germline gives CDR1 LNHDA, CDR2 SQIVND (reference sequence). The CDR3 spans 15 residues. CDR3 amino acids: CASSTGQGSYYGYTF. The DNA of the CDR3 is TGTGCCAGTAGTACAGGACAGGGGTCTTACTATGGCTACACCTTC.

The chain has TRBV5-6 and TRBJ2-7, with D perhaps matching TRBD1 (5 bases). The CDR3 sequence is 17 residues long. V lost 3 bases and J 0 bases, leaving 19 bases between the germline ends. Germline CDR1 reads SGHDT; CDR2 reads YYEEEE. The CDR3 DNA sequence: TGTGCCAGCAGCTCCCTCGGACGACAGTGGAGCTCCTACGAGCAGTACTTC. This sequence encodes CASSSLGRQWSSYEQYF.